This T cell receptor beta chain appears in the sequencing data of a study of T cell changes during pregnancy in multiple sclerosis. TCRdb's copy holds only in-frame clones and misses some; the assay was immunoSEQ multiplex PCR. The table has tens of thousands of clones, more than 75% seen once. V dropped 4 bases and J dropped 3 bases, with 4 bases sitting between them. CDR1 MNHEY and CDR2 SMNVEV come from the germline V gene (reference sequence). This CDR3 comprises 11 residues. The receptor's source is a female donor with multiple sclerosis, enrolled in a pregnancy study. The sample in question was CD8+ T cells from peripheral blood mononuclear cells, obtained after pregnancy. The genes are TRBV27 and TRBJ2-7; no clear D gene. The CDR3 DNA sequence: TGTGCCAGCAGTTCCCGCTACGAGCAGTACTTC. Encoded protein: CASSSRYEQYF.